This paragraph reports one T cell receptor beta chain. Antigen unknown. Germline values: CDR1 SGHTA, CDR2 FQGNSA. The CDR3 has 16 residues. Trimming cost V 5 bases and J 4 bases; bases outside gene matches: 11. This sample stems from a study of T cells in narcolepsy. Study in general: Donors had narcolepsy type 1 or type 2, or were healthy controls. General study points: HCRT-specific and TRIB2-specific autoreactive clonotypes appeared among same-patient CSF and blood CD4+ clonotypes. No autoreactive T cell clone sequences appeared in some memory CD4+ repertoires. Reportedly, autoreactive clonotypes were serially detected in patients' blood but not controls'.

Sequenced by immunoSEQ multiplex PCR; TCRdb stores in-frame clones only, minus some. The sample carries about 36,000 clones, roughly 86% recorded once. Sequenced material: memory (CD45RA-) CD4+ T cells from blood. The chain combines TRBV7-2 with TRBJ2-1; TRBD1 matches at 7 bases. This receptor was identified in a human donor in good health. The DNA of the CDR3 is TGTGCCAGCAGCGTTATGCCGGGACAGATATACAATGAGCAGTTCTTC. It is translated as CASSVMPGQIYNEQFF.